These 15 T cell receptor beta chains were all obtained from the same sample, sequenced in a study of blood T cell repertoires in COVID-19. Data came from immunoSEQ multiplex PCR; TCRdb stores just in-frame clones and leaves some out. The data contain around 140,000 clones, about 90% of them singletons. Sequencing input: peripheral blood. These receptors were collected from a woman aged 45 to 65 with acute or convalescent COVID-19.

V and J are TRBV6-2 or TRBV6-3 and TRBJ2-1, with 9 bases lining up with TRBD2. V was clipped by 2 bases and J by 4 bases; unmatched bases: 0. The germline V gene encodes CDR1 MNHEY and CDR2 SVGEGT. The CDR3 runs 14 residues. The DNA of the CDR3 is TGTGCCAGCAGTTACCTAGCGGGATACAATGAGCAGTTCTTC. Translation: CASSYLAGYNEQFF.

The chain combines TRBV2 with TRBJ1-1; 8 bases map to TRBD1. With V trimmed by 6 bases and J by 4 bases, 1 base remained unmatched. The CDR3 totals 12 residues. CDR1 SNHLY and CDR2 FYNNEI come from the germline V gene. The DNA for the CDR3 is TGTGCCAGCAGCGGACAGGGCACTGAAGCTTTCTTT. It codes for CASSGQGTEAFF.

This clone was observed once. This chain joins TRBV10-3 and TRBJ2-5; D possibly corresponds to TRBD2 (6 bases). The V and J ends lost 8 bases and 0 bases respectively, with 19 bases between them. CDR3 size: 16 residues. Per germline, CDR1 ENHRY and CDR2 SYGVKD. The CDR3 loop is CAIGEEVAGNQETQYF. CDR3 bases: TGTGCCATCGGGGAGGAAGTCGCGGGTAACCAAGAGACCCAGTACTTC.

The chain recombines TRBV5-1 with TRBJ1-4; TRBD1 agrees at 8 bases. The CDR3 length is 17 residues. CDR1 and CDR2 (germline): SGHRS, YFSETQ. After removal of 1 base from V and 5 bases from J, the junction contained 10 bases not matched to a gene. The DNA for the CDR3 is TGCGCCAGCAGCTTGAGACAGGGCAGGGGGCCCAATGAAAAACTGTTTTTT. It specifies CASSLRQGRGPNEKLFF.

The rearrangement joins TRBV5-1 to TRBJ2-2, with 8 bases matching TRBD1. V was pared by 4 bases and J by 6 bases, with 8 bases of the junction left unmatched. CDR1 is SGHRS, CDR2 YFSETQ, per germline. This CDR3 is 15 amino acids long. The CDR3 DNA reads TGCGCCAGCAGCCAGGACAGGGTGTCCGCCGGGGAGCTGTTTTTT. Translating gives CASSQDRVSAGELFF.

The chain couples TRBV15 to TRBJ1-1; no clear D. Per germline, CDR1 LNHNV and CDR2 YYDKDF (reference sequence). Between the trimmed V and J ends, which lost 5 bases and 1 base, there was a span of 11 bases. The CDR3 runs 14 residues. CDR3 bases: TGTGCCACCAGCCTCCCGGGTTCGAACACTGAAGCTTTCTTT. Protein: CATSLPGSNTEAFF.

CDR3 DNA sequence: TGTGCCACCAGCAGAGGGGAGGTGATCTCTGGGGCCAACGTCCTGACTTTC. This gives the protein CATSRGEVISGANVLTF. The rearrangement joins TRBV15 to TRBJ2-6; perhaps TRBD2 as D (6 bases). Trimming took 1 base from V and 0 from J, leaving 10 bases between them. Germline V gives CDR1 LNHNV, CDR2 YYDKDF (reference sequence). The CDR3 extends over 17 amino acids.

The genes are TRBV5-1 and TRBJ2-3; TRBD2 matches at 9 bases. The CDR3 contains 16 residues. Germline V gives CDR1 SGHRS, CDR2 YFSETQ. J was trimmed by 3 bases and V by 4 bases; bases with no gene match: 9. This chain's CDR3 is CASSPESGRRTDTQYF. Written as DNA, the CDR3 is TGCGCCAGCAGCCCCGAGAGCGGGAGGAGAACAGATACGCAGTATTTT. The full variable domain, with the rest looked up from reference TRBV5-1 and TRBJ2-3, is KAGVTQTPRYLIKTRGQQVTLSCSPISGHRSVSWYQQTPGQGLQFLFEYFSETQRNKGNFPGRFSGRQFSNSRSEMNVSTLELGDSALYLCASSPESGRRTDTQYFGPGTRLTVL.

The CDR3 region is CASSRFGETQYF. DNA of the CDR3: TGTGCCAGCTCCCGGTTCGGAGAGACCCAGTACTTC. The rearrangement joins TRBV18 to TRBJ2-5; no clear D. Trimming took off 6 bases at V and 4 bases at J, with 9 bases between the two ends. The CDR3 contains 12 residues. Germline V gene lookup returns CDR1 KGHSH and CDR2 LQKENI.

The CDR3 reads CASSEDRGRIYGYTF. CDR3 DNA: TGTGCCAGCAGCGAGGACAGGGGACGGATCTATGGCTACACCTTC. V is TRBV5-4 and J is TRBJ1-2, with 9 bases matching TRBD1. Germline CDR1 and CDR2: SGHNT and YYREEE (reference sequence). The V and J ends lost 4 bases and 4 bases, in that order; junction bases with no gene match: 8. The CDR3 has 15 amino acids.

The chain employs TRBV11-3 and TRBJ2-1, with D uncertain. This CDR3 contains 12 residues. The germline V gene encodes CDR1 SGHNT and CDR2 YENEEA. V lost 1 base, J lost 7 bases, and 5 bases lay in between. This CDR3 is CASSLGLNEQFF. Here the CDR3 DNA reads TGTGCCAGCAGCTTAGGGCTGAATGAGCAGTTCTTC.

The rearrangement uses TRBV30 and TRBJ2-3; 12 bases are shared with TRBD2. V lost 2 bases and J lost 3; bases outside the gene matches: 6. CDR1 and CDR2 (germline): GTSNPN, SVGIG (reference sequence). The CDR3 extends over 16 amino acids. The CDR3 loop reads CAWSFLAGGRTDTQYF. For the CDR3, the DNA is TGTGCCTGGAGTTTTCTAGCGGGGGGGAGGACAGATACGCAGTATTTT.

The chain recombines TRBV28 with TRBJ1-5; D is unclear. Germline-derived CDR1 and CDR2 are MDHEN and SYDVKM. CDR3 size: 14 residues. Trimming removed 6 bases at V and 2 bases at J, with 11 bases between. CDR3 loop: CASRLSGGNQPQHF. The CDR3 DNA is TGTGCCAGCAGACTAAGTGGTGGCAATCAGCCCCAGCATTTT.

The chain joins TRBV2 to TRBJ1-5, with 10 bases fitting TRBD1. Trimming cost V 6 bases and J 0 bases; bases outside gene matches: 2. The germline gives CDR1 SNHLY, CDR2 FYNNEI. The CDR3 contains 15 residues. The CDR3 protein is CASRGTGASNQPQHF. The CDR3 nucleotides are TGTGCCAGCAGGGGGACAGGGGCTAGCAATCAGCCCCAGCATTTT.

J is TRBJ2-5 and V is TRBV20-1; no firm D call. This CDR3 spans 11 amino acids. From germline, CDR1 is DFQATT and CDR2 SNEGSKA (reference sequence). V was trimmed by 5 bases and J by 5 bases, leaving 9 bases between them. The CDR3 is CSAARRETQYF. The CDR3 DNA follows: TGCAGTGCTGCGCGCCGGGAGACCCAGTACTTC.